The 21 T cell receptor beta chains in this list originate from one sample, sequenced in a study of T cells in narcolepsy. This table comes from immunoSEQ multiplex PCR, and its TCRdb copy is limited to in-frame clones, with some not included. The repertoire holds about 32,000 clones, with roughly 80% as singletons. Sequencing input: memory (CD45RA-) CD4+ T cells from blood. The receptors originated from a human donor in good health.

The genes are TRBV28 and TRBJ2-4; TRBD2 agrees at 14 bases. With V trimmed by 5 bases and J by 15 bases, 12 bases remained unmatched. CDR1 MDHEN and CDR2 SYDVKM come from the germline V gene. The CDR3 contains 15 residues. The CDR3 sequence is CASSPRTSGGPTTYF. CDR3 bases: TGTGCCAGCAGTCCCCGGACTAGCGGGGGGCCGACTACGTACTTC.

Of note for this clone: Other DNA sequences within the sample encode an identical CDR3. The genes are TRBV7-2 and TRBJ2-5; either TRBD1 or TRBD2 may fit D (5 bases each). This CDR3 is built from 13 residues. V dropped 1 base and J dropped 5 bases, with 8 bases sitting between them. Germline V gives CDR1 SGHTA, CDR2 FQGNSA. The DNA of the CDR3 is TGTGCCAGCAGCTTAGGGGGGTGGGAGACCCAGTACTTC. Amino acids: CASSLGGWETQYF.

The chain recombines TRBV6-1 with TRBJ2-4; D is perhaps TRBD1 or TRBD2 (6 bases each). In germline, CDR1 is MNHNS, CDR2 SASEGT. CDR3 length: 16 amino acids. Trimming shortened V by 2 bases and J by 3 bases, and 14 bases separated the two germline ends. CDR3: CASSELSRGGKNIQYF. The CDR3 region has the DNA TGTGCCAGCAGTGAACTCAGCAGGGGAGGCAAAAACATTCAGTACTTC.

The chain is built from TRBV9 and TRBJ2-2, with a possible D match to TRBD1 (5 bases). Germline V CDR1 and CDR2: SGDLS, YYNGEE. V dropped 2 bases and J dropped 3 bases, with 8 bases sitting between them. This CDR3 region has 14 residues. The CDR3 region is CASSVQGYTGELFF. CDR3 nucleotide sequence: TGTGCCAGCAGCGTCCAGGGCTACACCGGGGAGCTGTTTTTT.

The chain employs TRBV28 and TRBJ1-6; D unclear. The V gene's germline CDR1 is MDHEN and CDR2 SYDVKM. The CDR3 length is 16 residues. Trimming removed 6 bases at V and 0 bases at J, with 12 bases between. This CDR3 is CASRPTGSSYNSPLHF. DNA for the CDR3: TGTGCCAGCAGGCCGACGGGGAGCTCCTATAATTCACCCCTCCACTTT. Combining the CDR3 with reference TRBV28 and TRBJ1-6 gives the whole variable domain DVKVTQSSRYLVKRTGEKVFLECVQDMDHENMFWYRQDPGLGLRLIYFSYDVKMKEKGDIPEGYSVSREKKERFSLILESASTNQTSMYLCASRPTGSSYNSPLHFGNGTRLTVT.

The chain couples TRBV30 to TRBJ2-1; D may be TRBD1 or TRBD2 (5 bases each). Per germline, CDR1 GTSNPN and CDR2 SVGIG (reference sequence). The CDR3 is 13 residues long. Trimming took off 4 bases at V and 5 bases at J, with 12 bases between the two ends. The CDR3 region has the DNA TGTGCCTGGACCCCATGGGGGAACAATGAGCAGTTCTTC. Protein product: CAWTPWGNNEQFF. The full variable domain, its missing parts supplied by reference TRBV30 and TRBJ2-1, is SQTIHQWPATLVQPVGSPLSLECTVEGTSNPNLYWYRQAAGRGLQLLFYSVGIGQISSEVPQNLSASRPQDRQFILSSKKLLLSDSGFYLCAWTPWGNNEQFFGPGTRLTVL.

The chain couples TRBV6-6 to TRBJ2-5; D not certain. Trimming took 6 bases from V and 4 from J, leaving 9 bases between them. The CDR3 is made up of 12 amino acids. Germline CDR1 reads MNHNY; CDR2 reads SVGAGI (reference sequence). The CDR3 bases are TGTGCCAGCAGCATAAAGGGAGAGACCCAGTACTTC. Translating it yields CASSIKGETQYF.

In this sample, this clone turned up once. The chain links TRBV28 to TRBJ1-2, with D perhaps matching TRBD1 (6 bases). The CDR3 has 14 residues. Germline CDR1 is MDHEN and CDR2 is SYDVKM. V was cut by 8 bases and J by 2 bases, with 15 bases left in between. CDR3 in DNA: TGTGCCAGCCGTCTACAGGGACTCAACTATGGCTACACCTTC. This gives the protein CASRLQGLNYGYTF.

The sample holds one count of this clone. The chain couples TRBV6-6 to TRBJ1-5; 7 nucleotides line up with TRBD1. The CDR3 has 16 residues. V was pared by 0 bases and J by 4 bases, with 6 bases of the junction left unmatched. Germline V gene sequence: CDR1 MNHNY, CDR2 SVGAGI (reference sequence). The CDR3, as DNA: TGTGCCAGCAGTTACTCGAGCAGGGGGATTAATCAGCCCCAGCATTTT. The encoded protein is CASSYSSRGINQPQHF.

The V and J genes are TRBV2 and TRBJ1-1; 7 positions agree with TRBD1. The germline CDR1 and CDR2 sequences are SNHLY and FYNNEI. CDR3 length equals 15 residues. V shed 4 bases, J shed 7 bases, and the junction held 12 bases outside the gene matches. CDR3 nucleotides: TGTGCCAGCAGTGTGCGGCAGGGGGGAGGCGGTGAAGCTTTCTTT. As protein: CASSVRQGGGGEAFF.

The chain employs TRBV6-5 and TRBJ2-5; D not certain. The CDR3 loop spans 14 amino acids. Germline CDR1 is MNHEY and CDR2 is SVGAGI. V was trimmed by 0 bases and J by 1 base, leaving 6 bases between them. The CDR3 nucleotides read TGTGCCAGCAGTTACTCGCCCCTCCAAGAGACCCAGTACTTC. Its translation is CASSYSPLQETQYF.

The chain uses TRBV6-5 and TRBJ1-1; maybe TRBD1 (5 bases). The CDR3 consists of 13 residues. Germline-derived CDR1 and CDR2 are MNHEY and SVGAGI. Trimming shortened V by 6 bases and J by 0 bases, and 8 bases separated the two germline ends. CDR3 sequence: CASSLGVNTEAFF. DNA of the CDR3: TGTGCCAGCAGCTTGGGGGTGAACACTGAAGCTTTCTTT.

The chain uses TRBV6-6 and TRBJ1-3; D gene unclear. The V end was cut by 0 bases, the J end by 7 bases, with 10 bases between. The CDR3 loop spans 14 amino acids. CDR1 and CDR2 from the germline V gene are MNHNY and SVGAGI (reference sequence). In DNA form, the CDR3 reads TGTGCCAGCAGTTACTCGGTCATCCGGAACACCATATATTTT. Its translation is CASSYSVIRNTIYF.

The rearrangement links TRBV5-1 to TRBJ2-6; D remains unclear. This CDR3 region has 15 residues. V was clipped by 0 bases and J by 0 bases, with 4 bases between them. Germline loops: CDR1 SGHRS, CDR2 YFSETQ. In nucleotides, the CDR3 is TGCGCCAGCAGCTTGGAAGACTCTGGGGCCAACGTCCTGACTTTC. As protein: CASSLEDSGANVLTF.

The rearrangement joins TRBV5-1 to TRBJ2-2; weak D call: TRBD2 (5 bases). V was clipped by 1 base and J by 6 bases, with 10 bases between them. CDR1 is SGHRS, CDR2 YFSETQ, per germline. This CDR3 has 14 amino acids. CDR3 sequence reads: CASSLFASPGELFF. The CDR3 nucleotides read TGCGCCAGCAGCTTGTTCGCTAGCCCCGGGGAGCTGTTTTTT.

This clone has just one count. The same CDR3 arises from other DNA sequences in this sample as well. The rearrangement links TRBV6-1 to TRBJ2-5, with 14 bases lining up with TRBD2. CDR3 size: 15 residues. CDR1 MNHNS and CDR2 SASEGT come from the germline V gene. Trimming took 6 bases from V and 5 from J; bases not matched to a gene: 5. Here the CDR3 reads CASRRLAGGRETQYF. The DNA of the CDR3 is TGTGCCAGCAGGAGACTAGCGGGGGGGAGGGAGACCCAGTACTTC.

The rearrangement links TRBV19 to TRBJ1-1, with 8 bases fitting TRBD1. Trimming took 6 bases from V and 8 from J; bases not matched to a gene: 8. The CDR3 consists of 13 residues. Germline V lookup: CDR1 LNHDA, CDR2 SQIVND (reference sequence). The CDR3 nucleotides are TGTGCCAGTAGCGACAGGGGAGGATCCGAAGCTTTCTTT. The encoded protein is CASSDRGGSEAFF.

The rearrangement joins TRBV5-1 to TRBJ2-2; D gene uncertain. Trimming stripped 6 bases from V and 1 base from J, with 7 bases between. CDR1 is SGHRS, CDR2 YFSETQ, per germline. This CDR3 region has 13 residues. The CDR3 here is CASTLENTGELFF. CDR3 nucleotide sequence: TGCGCCAGCACCTTAGAGAACACCGGGGAGCTGTTTTTT.

This sequence joins TRBV7-2 and TRBJ2-2; no clear D. CDR1 is SGHTA and CDR2 is FQGNSA in the germline V gene. Between the trimmed V and J ends, which lost 1 base and 5 bases, there was a span of 8 bases. The CDR3 totals 14 residues. Here the CDR3 reads CASSLVMGTGELFF. Here the CDR3 DNA reads TGTGCCAGCAGCTTAGTTATGGGGACCGGGGAGCTGTTTTTT.

The rearrangement joins TRBV5-5 to TRBJ1-5; D remains unclear. CDR3 length: 12 amino acids. The V gene lost 3 bases and the J gene lost 4 bases, with 5 bases spanning the gap. Germline values: CDR1 SGHKS, CDR2 YYEKEE (reference sequence). CDR3 loop: CASSYENQPQHF. The DNA for the CDR3 is TGTGCCAGCAGCTACGAGAATCAGCCCCAGCATTTT.

This clone was counted a single time. V and J are TRBV7-2 and TRBJ1-2, with D possibly matching TRBD1 (6 bases). The V end was cut by 4 bases, the J end by 10 bases, with 13 bases between. This CDR3 is built from 12 residues. Germline V lookup: CDR1 SGHTA, CDR2 FQGNSA. CDR3: CASSSGQNYYTF. The CDR3 DNA reads as TGTGCCAGCAGCTCCGGACAGAACTACTACACCTTC.